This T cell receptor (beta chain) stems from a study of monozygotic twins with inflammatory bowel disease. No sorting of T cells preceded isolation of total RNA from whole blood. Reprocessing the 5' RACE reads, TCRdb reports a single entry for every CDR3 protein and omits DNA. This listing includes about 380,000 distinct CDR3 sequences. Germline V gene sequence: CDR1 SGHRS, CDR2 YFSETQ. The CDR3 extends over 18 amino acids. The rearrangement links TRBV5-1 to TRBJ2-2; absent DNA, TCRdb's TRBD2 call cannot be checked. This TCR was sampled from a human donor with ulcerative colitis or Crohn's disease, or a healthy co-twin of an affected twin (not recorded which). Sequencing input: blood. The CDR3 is CASSLGLAGGLNTGELFF.